What follows is one T cell receptor (beta chain) and its context. TCRdb keeps only in-frame clones here, not all; method: immunoSEQ multiplex PCR. Of approximately 500,000 clones listed, more than 75% were seen once; the top ten hold about 12%. The sample is drawn from a study of shared clonotypes between healthy human individuals. Germline V gene sequence: CDR1 SNHLY, CDR2 FYNNEI. V lost 2 bases to trimming and J lost 5 bases, with 14 bases between them. The CDR3 extends over 15 amino acids. The TCR originated in a woman between 40 and 55 years old in good health. Some clones in this sample may be carry-over from other donors' samples. Sequences were obtained from PBMCs. This sequence joins TRBV2 and TRBJ2-3, with D tentatively TRBD1 (6 bases). CDR3 nucleotides: TGTGCCAGCAGTGAATTAGTGGGGGCCGAAGATACGCAGTATTTT. This sequence encodes CASSELVGAEDTQYF.